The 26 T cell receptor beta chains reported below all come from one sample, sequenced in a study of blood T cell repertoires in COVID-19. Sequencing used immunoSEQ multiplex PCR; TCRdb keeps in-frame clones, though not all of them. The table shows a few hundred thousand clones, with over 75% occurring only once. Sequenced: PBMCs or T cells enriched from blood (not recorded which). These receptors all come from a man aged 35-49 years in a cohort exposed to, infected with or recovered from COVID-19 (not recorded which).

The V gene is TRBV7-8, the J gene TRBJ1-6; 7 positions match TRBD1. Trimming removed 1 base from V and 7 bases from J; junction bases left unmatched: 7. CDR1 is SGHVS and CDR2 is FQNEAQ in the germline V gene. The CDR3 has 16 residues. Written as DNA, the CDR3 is TGTGCCAGCAGCTTAGTGCAGGGGGTAAGGAATTCACCCCTCCACTTT. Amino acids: CASSLVQGVRNSPLHF.

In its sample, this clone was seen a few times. The CDR3 here is CASSLSTTANYGYTF. The CDR3 bases are TGTGCCAGCAGTTTATCGACGACAGCTAACTATGGCTACACCTTC. This chain joins TRBV27 and TRBJ1-2; D might be TRBD1 (5 bases). V was clipped by 0 bases and J by 0 bases, with 8 bases between them. Germline-derived CDR1 and CDR2 are MNHEY and SMNVEV (reference sequence). The CDR3 loop spans 15 amino acids.

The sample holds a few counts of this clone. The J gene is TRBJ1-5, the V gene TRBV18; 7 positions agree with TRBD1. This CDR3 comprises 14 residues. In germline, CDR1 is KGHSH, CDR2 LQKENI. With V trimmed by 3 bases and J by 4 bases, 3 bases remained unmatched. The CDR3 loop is CASSPDRNNQPQHF. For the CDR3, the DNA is TGTGCCAGCTCACCGGACAGGAATAATCAGCCCCAGCATTTT.

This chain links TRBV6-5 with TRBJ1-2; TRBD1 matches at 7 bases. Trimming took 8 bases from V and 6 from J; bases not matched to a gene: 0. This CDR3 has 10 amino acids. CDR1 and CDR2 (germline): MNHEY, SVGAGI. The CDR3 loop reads CASDRDGYTF. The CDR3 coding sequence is TGTGCCAGCGACAGGGATGGCTACACCTTC.

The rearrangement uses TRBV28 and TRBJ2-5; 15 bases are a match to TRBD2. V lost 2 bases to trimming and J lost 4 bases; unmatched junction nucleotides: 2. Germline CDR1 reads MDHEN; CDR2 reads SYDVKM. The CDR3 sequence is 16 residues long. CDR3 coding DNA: TGTGCCAGCAGTTTAATGGGACTAGCGGGAGGAGAGACCCAGTACTTC. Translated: CASSLMGLAGGETQYF.

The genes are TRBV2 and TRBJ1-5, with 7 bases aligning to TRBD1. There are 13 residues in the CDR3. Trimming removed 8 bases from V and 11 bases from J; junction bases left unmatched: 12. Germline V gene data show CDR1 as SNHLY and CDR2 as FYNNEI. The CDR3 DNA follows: TGTGCCAGCTCCGGACAGGTTTGGGGGACCCAGCATTTT. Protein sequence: CASSGQVWGTQHF.

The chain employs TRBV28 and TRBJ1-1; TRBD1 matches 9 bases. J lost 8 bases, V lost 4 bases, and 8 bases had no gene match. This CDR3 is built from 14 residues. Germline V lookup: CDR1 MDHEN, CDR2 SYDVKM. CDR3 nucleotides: TGTGCCAGCAGTTCACGACAGGGGGGATCGGAAGCTTTCTTT. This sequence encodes CASSSRQGGSEAFF.

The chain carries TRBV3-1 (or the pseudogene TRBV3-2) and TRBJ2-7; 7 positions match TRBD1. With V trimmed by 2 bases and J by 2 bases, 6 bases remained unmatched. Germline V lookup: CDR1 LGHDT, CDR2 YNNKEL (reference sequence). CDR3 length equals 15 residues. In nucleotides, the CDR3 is TGTGCCAGCAGCCAAACAGGGGACAGCCCCTACGAGCAGTACTTC. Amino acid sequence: CASSQTGDSPYEQYF.

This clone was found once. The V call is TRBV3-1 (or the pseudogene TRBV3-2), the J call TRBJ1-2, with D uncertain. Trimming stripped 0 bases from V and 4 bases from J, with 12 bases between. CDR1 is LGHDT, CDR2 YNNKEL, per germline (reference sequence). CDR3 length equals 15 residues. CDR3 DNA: TGTGCCAGCAGCCAAGATGCGGGCAGATCCTATGGCTACACCTTC. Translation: CASSQDAGRSYGYTF.

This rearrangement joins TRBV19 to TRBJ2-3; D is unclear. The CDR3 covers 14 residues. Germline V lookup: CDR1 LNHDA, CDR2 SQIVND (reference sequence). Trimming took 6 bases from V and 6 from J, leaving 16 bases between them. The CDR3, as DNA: TGTGCCAGTAGGTTCGGCGGTACTCGGGATACGCAGTATTTT. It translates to CASRFGGTRDTQYF.

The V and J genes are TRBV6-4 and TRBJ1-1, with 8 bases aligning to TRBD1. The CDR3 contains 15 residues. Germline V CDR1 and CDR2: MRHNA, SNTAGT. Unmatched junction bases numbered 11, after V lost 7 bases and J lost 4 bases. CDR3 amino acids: CASTDRLTGGTEAFF. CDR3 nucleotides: TGTGCCAGCACCGACCGGCTCACAGGGGGCACTGAAGCTTTCTTT.

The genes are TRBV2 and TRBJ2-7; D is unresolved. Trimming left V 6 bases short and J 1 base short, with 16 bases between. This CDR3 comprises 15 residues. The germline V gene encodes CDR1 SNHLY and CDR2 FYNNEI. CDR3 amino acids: CASSHPWAQSYEQYF. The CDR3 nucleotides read TGTGCCAGCAGCCACCCTTGGGCGCAATCCTACGAGCAGTACTTC.

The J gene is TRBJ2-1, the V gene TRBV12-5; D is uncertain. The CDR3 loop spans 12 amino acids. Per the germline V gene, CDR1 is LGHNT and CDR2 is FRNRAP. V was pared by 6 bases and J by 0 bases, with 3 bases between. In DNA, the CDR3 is TGTGCTAGTGGCTTCTCCTACAATGAGCAGTTCTTC. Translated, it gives CASGFSYNEQFF.

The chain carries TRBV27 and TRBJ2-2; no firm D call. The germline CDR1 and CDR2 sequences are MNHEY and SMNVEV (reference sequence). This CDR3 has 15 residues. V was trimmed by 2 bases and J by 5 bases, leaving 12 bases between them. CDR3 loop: CASSLSFALTGELFF. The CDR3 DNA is TGTGCCAGCAGTTTAAGCTTCGCCCTAACCGGGGAGCTGTTTTTT.

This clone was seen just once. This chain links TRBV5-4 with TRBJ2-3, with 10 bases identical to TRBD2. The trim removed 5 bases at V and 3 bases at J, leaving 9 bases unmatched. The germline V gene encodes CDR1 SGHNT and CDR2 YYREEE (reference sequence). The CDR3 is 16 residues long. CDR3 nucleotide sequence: TGTGCCAGCAGTCTTCGGACTAGCGGTTTGACAGATACGCAGTATTTT. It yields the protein CASSLRTSGLTDTQYF.

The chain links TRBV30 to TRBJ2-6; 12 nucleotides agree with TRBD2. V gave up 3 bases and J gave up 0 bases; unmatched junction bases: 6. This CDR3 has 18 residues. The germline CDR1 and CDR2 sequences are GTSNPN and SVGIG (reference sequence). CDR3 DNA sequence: TGTGCCTGGAGGCCATGGACTAGCGGGATCTCTGGGGCCAACGTCCTGACTTTC. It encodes CAWRPWTSGISGANVLTF.

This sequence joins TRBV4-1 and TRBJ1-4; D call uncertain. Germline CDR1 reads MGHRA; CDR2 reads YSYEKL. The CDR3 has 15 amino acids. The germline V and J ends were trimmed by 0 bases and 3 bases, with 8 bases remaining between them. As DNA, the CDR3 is TGCGCCAGCAGCCAAGAAGGCGGGTCTAATGAAAAACTGTTTTTT. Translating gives CASSQEGGSNEKLFF.

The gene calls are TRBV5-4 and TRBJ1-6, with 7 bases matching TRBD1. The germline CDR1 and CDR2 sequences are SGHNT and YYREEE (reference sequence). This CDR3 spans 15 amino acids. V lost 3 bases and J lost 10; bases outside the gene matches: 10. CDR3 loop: CASSSQTGRGSPLHF. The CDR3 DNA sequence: TGTGCCAGCAGCTCTCAGACAGGGCGAGGCTCACCCCTCCACTTT.

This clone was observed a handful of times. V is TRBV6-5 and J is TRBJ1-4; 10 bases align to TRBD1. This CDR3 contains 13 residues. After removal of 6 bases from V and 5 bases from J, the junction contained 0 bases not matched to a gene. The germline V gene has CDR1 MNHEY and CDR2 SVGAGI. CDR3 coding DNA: TGTGCCAGCAGGGGACAGGGGAATGAAAAACTGTTTTTT. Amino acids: CASRGQGNEKLFF.

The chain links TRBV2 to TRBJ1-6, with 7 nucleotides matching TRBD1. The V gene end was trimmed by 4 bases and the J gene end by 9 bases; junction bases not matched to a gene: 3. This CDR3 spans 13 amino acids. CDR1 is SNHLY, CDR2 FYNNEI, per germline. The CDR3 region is CASSGQGGSPLHF. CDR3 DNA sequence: TGTGCCAGCAGTGGGCAGGGGGGTTCACCCCTCCACTTT.

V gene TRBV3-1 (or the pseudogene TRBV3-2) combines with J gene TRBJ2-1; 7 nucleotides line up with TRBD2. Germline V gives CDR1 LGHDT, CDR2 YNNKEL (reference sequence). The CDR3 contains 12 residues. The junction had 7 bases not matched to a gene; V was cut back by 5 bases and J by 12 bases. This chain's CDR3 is CASSAEAGSQFF. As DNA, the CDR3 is TGTGCCAGCAGCGCTGAAGCGGGATCGCAGTTCTTC.

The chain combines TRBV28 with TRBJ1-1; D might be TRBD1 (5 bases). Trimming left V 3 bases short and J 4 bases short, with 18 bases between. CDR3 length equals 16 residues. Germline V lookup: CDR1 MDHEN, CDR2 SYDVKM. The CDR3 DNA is TGTGCCAGCAGTTTCATTGCCACCCTAAGGGGCACTGAAGCTTTCTTT. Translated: CASSFIATLRGTEAFF.

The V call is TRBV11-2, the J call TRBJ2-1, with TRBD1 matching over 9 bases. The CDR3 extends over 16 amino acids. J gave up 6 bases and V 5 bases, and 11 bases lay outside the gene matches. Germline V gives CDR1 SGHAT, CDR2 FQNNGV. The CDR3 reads CASSRGGTGKGNEQFF. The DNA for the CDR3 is TGTGCCAGCAGCCGGGGAGGGACAGGGAAAGGCAATGAGCAGTTCTTC.

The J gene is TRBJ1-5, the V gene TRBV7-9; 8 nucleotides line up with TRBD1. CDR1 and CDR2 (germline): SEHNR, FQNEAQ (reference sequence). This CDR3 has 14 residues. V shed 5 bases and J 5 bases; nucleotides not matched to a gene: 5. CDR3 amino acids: CASSTGQGDQPQHF. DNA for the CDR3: TGTGCCAGCAGCACAGGACAGGGAGATCAGCCCCAGCATTTT.

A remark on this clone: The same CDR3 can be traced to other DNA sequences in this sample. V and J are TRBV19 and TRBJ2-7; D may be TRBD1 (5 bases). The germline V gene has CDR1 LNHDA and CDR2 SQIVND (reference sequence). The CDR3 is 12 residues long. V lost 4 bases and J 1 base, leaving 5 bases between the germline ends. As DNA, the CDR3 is TGTGCCAGTAGTACAGGGTCCTACGAGCAGTACTTC. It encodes CASSTGSYEQYF.

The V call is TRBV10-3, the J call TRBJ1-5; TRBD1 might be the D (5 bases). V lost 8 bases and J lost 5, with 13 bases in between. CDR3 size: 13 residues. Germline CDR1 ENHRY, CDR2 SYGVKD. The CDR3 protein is CAIGSQGDQPQHF. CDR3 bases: TGTGCCATCGGATCTCAAGGGGATCAGCCCCAGCATTTT.